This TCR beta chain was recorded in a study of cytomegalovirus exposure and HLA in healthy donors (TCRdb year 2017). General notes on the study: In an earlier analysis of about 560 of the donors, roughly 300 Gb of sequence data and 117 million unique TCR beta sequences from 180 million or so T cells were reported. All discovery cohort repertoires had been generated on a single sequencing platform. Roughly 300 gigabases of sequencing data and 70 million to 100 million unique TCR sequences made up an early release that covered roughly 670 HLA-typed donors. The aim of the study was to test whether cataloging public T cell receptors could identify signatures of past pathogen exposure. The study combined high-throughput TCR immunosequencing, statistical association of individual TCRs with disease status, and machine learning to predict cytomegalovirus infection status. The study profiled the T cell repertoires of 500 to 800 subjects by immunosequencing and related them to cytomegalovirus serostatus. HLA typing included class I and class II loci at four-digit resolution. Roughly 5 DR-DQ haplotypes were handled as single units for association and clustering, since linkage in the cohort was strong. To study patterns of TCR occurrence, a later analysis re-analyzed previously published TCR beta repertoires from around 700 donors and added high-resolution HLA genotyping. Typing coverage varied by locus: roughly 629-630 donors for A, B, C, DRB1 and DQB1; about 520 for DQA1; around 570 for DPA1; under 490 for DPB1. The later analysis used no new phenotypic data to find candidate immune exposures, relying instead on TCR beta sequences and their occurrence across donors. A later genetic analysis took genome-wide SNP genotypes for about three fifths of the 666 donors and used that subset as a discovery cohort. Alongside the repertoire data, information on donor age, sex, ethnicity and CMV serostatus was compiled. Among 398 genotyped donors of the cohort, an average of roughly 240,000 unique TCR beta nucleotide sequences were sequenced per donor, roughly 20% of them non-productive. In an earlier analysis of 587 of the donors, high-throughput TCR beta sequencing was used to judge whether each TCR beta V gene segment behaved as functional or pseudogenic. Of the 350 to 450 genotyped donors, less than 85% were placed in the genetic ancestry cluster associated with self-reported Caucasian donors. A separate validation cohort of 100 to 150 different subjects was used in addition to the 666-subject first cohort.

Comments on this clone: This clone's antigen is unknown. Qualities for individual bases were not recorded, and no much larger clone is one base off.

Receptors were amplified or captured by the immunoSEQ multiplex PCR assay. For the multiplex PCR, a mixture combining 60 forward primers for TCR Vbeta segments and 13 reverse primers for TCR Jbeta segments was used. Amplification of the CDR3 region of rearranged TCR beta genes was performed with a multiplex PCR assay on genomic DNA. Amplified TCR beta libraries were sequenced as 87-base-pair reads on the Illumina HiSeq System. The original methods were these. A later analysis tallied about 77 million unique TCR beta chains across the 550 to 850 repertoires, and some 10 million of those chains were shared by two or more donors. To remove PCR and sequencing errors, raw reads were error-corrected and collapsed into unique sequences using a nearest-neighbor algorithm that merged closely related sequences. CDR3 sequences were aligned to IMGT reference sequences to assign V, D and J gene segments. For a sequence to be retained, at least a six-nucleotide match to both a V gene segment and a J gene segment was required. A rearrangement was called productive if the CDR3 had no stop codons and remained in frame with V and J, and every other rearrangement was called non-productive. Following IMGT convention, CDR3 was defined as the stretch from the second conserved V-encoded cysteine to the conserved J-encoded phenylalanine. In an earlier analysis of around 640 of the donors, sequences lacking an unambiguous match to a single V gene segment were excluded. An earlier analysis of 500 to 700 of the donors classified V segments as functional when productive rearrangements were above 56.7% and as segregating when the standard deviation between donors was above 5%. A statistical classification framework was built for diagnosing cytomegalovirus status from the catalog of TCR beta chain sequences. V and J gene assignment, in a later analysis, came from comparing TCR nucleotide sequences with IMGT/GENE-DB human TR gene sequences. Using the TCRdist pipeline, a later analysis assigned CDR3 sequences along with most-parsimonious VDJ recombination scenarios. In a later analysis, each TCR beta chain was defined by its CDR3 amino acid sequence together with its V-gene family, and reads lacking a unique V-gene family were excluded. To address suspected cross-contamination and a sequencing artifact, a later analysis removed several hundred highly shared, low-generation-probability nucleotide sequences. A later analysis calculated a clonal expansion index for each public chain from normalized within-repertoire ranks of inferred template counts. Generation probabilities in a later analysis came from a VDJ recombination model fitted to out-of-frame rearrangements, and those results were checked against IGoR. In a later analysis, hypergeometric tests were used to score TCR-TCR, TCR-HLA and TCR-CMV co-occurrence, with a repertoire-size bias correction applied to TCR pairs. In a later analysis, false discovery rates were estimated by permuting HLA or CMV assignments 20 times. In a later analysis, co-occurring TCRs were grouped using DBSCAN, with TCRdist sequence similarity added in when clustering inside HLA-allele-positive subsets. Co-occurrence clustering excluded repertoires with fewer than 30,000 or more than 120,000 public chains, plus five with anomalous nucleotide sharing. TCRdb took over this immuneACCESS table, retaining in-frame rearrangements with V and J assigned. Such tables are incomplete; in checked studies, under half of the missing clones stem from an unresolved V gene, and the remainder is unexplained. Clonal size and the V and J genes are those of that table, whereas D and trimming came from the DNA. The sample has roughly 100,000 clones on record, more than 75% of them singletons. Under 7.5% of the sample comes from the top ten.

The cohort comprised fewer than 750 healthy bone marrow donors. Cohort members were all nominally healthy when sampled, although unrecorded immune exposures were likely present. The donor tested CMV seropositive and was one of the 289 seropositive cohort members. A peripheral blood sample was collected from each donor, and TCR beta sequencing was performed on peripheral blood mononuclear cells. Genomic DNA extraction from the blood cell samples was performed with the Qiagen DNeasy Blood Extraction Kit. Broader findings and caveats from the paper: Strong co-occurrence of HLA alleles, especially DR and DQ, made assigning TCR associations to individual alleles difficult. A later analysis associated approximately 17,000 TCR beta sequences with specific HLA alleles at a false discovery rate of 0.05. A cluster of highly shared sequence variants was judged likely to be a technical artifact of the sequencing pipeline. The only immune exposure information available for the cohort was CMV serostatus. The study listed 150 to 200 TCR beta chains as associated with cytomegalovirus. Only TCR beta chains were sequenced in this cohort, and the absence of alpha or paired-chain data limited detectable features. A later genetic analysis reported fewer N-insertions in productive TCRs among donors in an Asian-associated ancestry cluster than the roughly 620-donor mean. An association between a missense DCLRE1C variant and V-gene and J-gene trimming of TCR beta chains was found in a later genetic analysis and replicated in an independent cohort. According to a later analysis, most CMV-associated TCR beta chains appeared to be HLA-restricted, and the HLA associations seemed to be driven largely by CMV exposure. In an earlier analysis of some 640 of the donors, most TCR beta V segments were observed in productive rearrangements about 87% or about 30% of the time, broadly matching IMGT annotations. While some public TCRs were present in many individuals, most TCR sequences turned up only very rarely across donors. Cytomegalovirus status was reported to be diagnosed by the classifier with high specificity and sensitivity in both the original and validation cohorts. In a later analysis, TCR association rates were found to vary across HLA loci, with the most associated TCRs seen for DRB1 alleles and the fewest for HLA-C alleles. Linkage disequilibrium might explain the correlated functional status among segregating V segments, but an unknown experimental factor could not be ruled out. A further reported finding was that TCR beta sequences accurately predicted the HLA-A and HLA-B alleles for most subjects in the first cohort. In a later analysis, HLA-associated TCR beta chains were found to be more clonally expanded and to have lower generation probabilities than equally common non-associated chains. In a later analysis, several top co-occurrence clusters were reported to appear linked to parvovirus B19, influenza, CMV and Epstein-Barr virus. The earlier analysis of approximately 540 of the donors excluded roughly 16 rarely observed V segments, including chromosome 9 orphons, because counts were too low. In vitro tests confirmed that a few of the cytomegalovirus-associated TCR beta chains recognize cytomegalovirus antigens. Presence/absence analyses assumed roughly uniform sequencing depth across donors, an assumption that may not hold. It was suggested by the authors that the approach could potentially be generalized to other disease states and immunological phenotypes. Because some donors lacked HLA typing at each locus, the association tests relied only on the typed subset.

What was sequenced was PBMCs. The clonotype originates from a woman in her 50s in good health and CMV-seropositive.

The CDR3 in this case is CASSPLSFLTEAFF. The sequence in DNA is TGTGCCAGCAGCCCCCTATCATTTCTCACTGAAGCTTTCTTT. Recombination connected TRBV9 to TRBJ1-1; too little of a D gene remains to name it. The trim is 4 bases for V and 4 bases for J, with a gap of 14 bases between the germline ends. The CDR3 has 14 amino acids, counting the end cysteine and phenylalanine. Only the CDR3 portion is preserved as DNA: 42 bases, with reading frame beginning at the first base. CDR1 SGDLS and CDR2 YYNGEE were looked up in the germline V gene.